The 8 T cell receptor beta chains reported below all come from one sample, sequenced in a study of Graves' ophthalmopathy and Graves' hyperthyroidism. RNA transcripts yielded amplified TCR beta CDR3 regions. The library came from an HTBI-primed first-round RT-PCR and a second-round multiplex PCR. TCRdb re-derived calls from the multiplex PCR reads in MiXCR, one entry per CDR3 protein. Of 230,000 or so distinct CDR3 sequences listed, around 50% were seen once; the top ten hold more than 45%. Sequencing was carried out using peripheral blood. The receptor source for this set is an adult man with Graves' ophthalmopathy.

Many counts were recorded for this clonotype. This rearrangement joins TRBV25-1 to TRBJ1-3; tentative D call: TRBD1 (5 bases). The CDR3 is 17 amino acids. V lost 2 bases and J lost 3, with 17 bases in between. Germline assignment: CDR1 MGHDK and CDR2 SYGVNS. In DNA, the CDR3 is TGTGCCAGCAGTGAAGCTCTTGGGGCAGATCATGGAAACACCATATATTTT. This encodes CASSEALGADHGNTIYF.

On this clonotype: An end of the junction does not agree with germline; a read error may underlie this. The chain carries TRBV9 and TRBJ2-5; TRBD1 agrees at 9 bases. This CDR3 spans 17 amino acids. Germline lookup yields CDR1 SGDLS and CDR2 YYNGEE. The CDR3 reads CASSTGPGQGMGETQYF. CDR3 nucleotides: TGCGCCAGCAGCACGGGCCCGGGACAGGGTATGGGGGAGACCCAGTACTTC.

The chain uses TRBV10-3 and TRBJ2-7; TRBD2 matches 14 bases. This CDR3 comprises 19 residues. V lost 4 bases and J lost 3; bases outside the gene matches: 14. Germline values: CDR1 ENHRY, CDR2 SYGVKD. CDR3 sequence: CAISARGGTSGGPLYEQYF. The CDR3 DNA reads TGTGCCATCAGTGCAAGAGGGGGGACTAGCGGGGGACCCCTCTACGAGCAGTACTTC.

The V and J genes are TRBV5-1 and TRBJ2-2, with 12 bases identical to TRBD2. Germline CDR1 SGHRS, CDR2 YFSETQ. The length of the CDR3 is 14 residues. V dropped 4 bases and J dropped 9; count of bases not matched to a gene: 4. The CDR3 coding sequence is TGCGCCAGCAGCATACTAGCGGGGGGACGGGAGCTGTTTTTT. Translating gives CASSILAGGRELFF.

This sequence joins TRBV11-2 and TRBJ2-2; 7 positions match TRBD1. CDR1 is SGHAT, CDR2 FQNNGV, per germline. V dropped 6 bases and J dropped 1; count of bases not matched to a gene: 8. The CDR3 length is 16 residues. The CDR3 DNA follows: TGTGCCAGCAGTCACGCCGGGACAGTGAACACCGGGGAGCTGTTTTTT. This sequence encodes CASSHAGTVNTGELFF.

Of note for this clonotype: One end of the junction is discordant with germline, which a read error may explain. The gene calls are TRBV7-3 and TRBJ1-2, with 7 positions matching TRBD1. This CDR3 comprises 13 residues. CDR1 is SGHTA and CDR2 is FQGTGA in the germline V gene. As DNA, the CDR3 is TGCGTCAGCAGCCACACAGGGGATTATGGCTACACCTTC. Its protein product is CVSSHTGDYGYTF.

The chain couples TRBV24-1 to TRBJ1-1; a weak D match, TRBD1 (5 bases). CDR3 size: 14 residues. Trimming removed 11 bases from V and 8 bases from J, with 23 bases in between. Germline V gene lookup returns CDR1 KGHDR and CDR2 SFDVKD. CDR3 loop: CASSPESGPPEAFF. The CDR3 DNA sequence: TGTGCCAGCAGCCCCGAATCAGGGCCCCCCGAAGCTTTCTTT.

The chain is built from TRBV7-9 and TRBJ2-3; the D is unclear. V gave up 1 base and J gave up 0 bases, with 8 bases separating them. Germline V CDR1 and CDR2: SEHNR, FQNEAQ (reference sequence). The CDR3 covers 15 residues. CDR3: CASSLVGSSTDTQYF. The CDR3 region has the DNA TGTGCCAGCAGCTTAGTGGGATCTAGCACAGATACGCAGTATTTT.